Listed here are 17 T cell receptor beta chains from one sample, sequenced in a study of beta chain features in type 1 diabetes. Isolated RNA was reverse transcribed in full, so expressed TCRB transcripts were sequenced. Profiling relied on immunoSEQ multiplex PCR, and the TCRdb table lists in-frame clones only, not all of them. The sample comprises hundreds of thousands of clones, 15% to 17% of which are singletons, and under 0.095% rests with the top ten. The sequenced sample was naive CD4+ T cells from blood. The receptor source for this set is a man between 18 and 35 years old in good health.

The rearrangement uses TRBV2 and TRBJ2-7, with TRBD1 matching 8 bases. The germline gives CDR1 SNHLY, CDR2 FYNNEI. The CDR3 covers 15 residues. The V and J ends lost 5 bases and 2 bases, in that order; junction bases with no gene match: 8. The CDR3 coding sequence is TGTGCCAGCAGTACGCAGGGGGCAGCGACCTACGAGCAGTACTTC. Translation: CASSTQGAATYEQYF. Full variable domain (missing parts from reference TRBV2 and TRBJ2-7): EPEVTQTPSHQVTQMGQEVILRCVPISNHLYFYWYRQILGQKVEFLVSFYNNEISEKSEIFDDQFSVERPDGSNFTLKIRSTKLEDSAMYFCASSTQGAATYEQYFGPGTRLTVT.

The J gene is TRBJ2-7, the V gene TRBV7-8; D possibly corresponds to TRBD1 (6 bases). The CDR3 is 14 residues long. V was shortened by 5 bases and J by 2 bases, with 13 bases between the two germline ends. Germline CDR1 and CDR2: SGHVS and FQNEAQ. CDR3 protein: CASSGGHVTYEQYF. CDR3 sequence (DNA): TGTGCCAGCAGCGGGGGACATGTTACCTACGAGCAGTACTTC.

The chain uses TRBV29-1 and TRBJ2-7; D is tentatively TRBD1 or TRBD2 (5 bases each). The CDR3 totals 13 residues. From germline, CDR1 is SQVTM and CDR2 ANQGSEA. V gave up 5 bases and J gave up 6 bases, with 17 bases separating them. DNA of the CDR3: TGCAGCGTTACCCTCTCGGGGCGTATCGAGCAGTACTTC. This translates into CSVTLSGRIEQYF.

The chain couples TRBV20-1 to TRBJ1-3; TRBD1 might be the D (5 bases). CDR1 and CDR2 from the germline V gene are DFQATT and SNEGSKA (reference sequence). V lost 2 bases, J lost 8 bases, and 7 bases lay in between. This CDR3 has 11 amino acids. The CDR3 loop reads CSARRGDTIYF. The CDR3 DNA follows: TGCAGTGCTAGACGGGGCGACACCATATATTTT.

In its sample, this clone was seen a few times. The chain combines TRBV18 with TRBJ1-2; 7 nucleotides match TRBD1. Trimming cost V 6 bases and J 3 bases; bases outside gene matches: 10. The CDR3 contains 15 residues. The germline CDR1 and CDR2 sequences are KGHSH and LQKENI. CDR3: CASSTQADRDYGYTF. The CDR3 bases are TGTGCCAGCTCTACACAGGCCGACAGGGACTATGGCTACACCTTC.

The V and J genes are TRBV4-2 and TRBJ2-7, with a weak D call TRBD2 (6 bases). Germline assignment: CDR1 LGHNA and CDR2 YNFKEQ. V was pared by 1 base and J by 2 bases, with 12 bases between. CDR3 length equals 15 residues. The CDR3 loop reads CASSQVGGLTYEQYF. For the CDR3, the DNA is TGTGCCAGCAGCCAAGTCGGGGGACTTACCTACGAGCAGTACTTC.

J is TRBJ2-2 and V is TRBV27, with D possibly TRBD2 on 7 matching bases. Per the germline V gene, CDR1 is MNHEY and CDR2 is SMNVEV (reference sequence). Trimming pared 6 bases from V and 7 bases from J, leaving 18 bases between. This CDR3 is built from 15 residues. As DNA, the CDR3 is TGTGCCAGCAGAGTACAGGGAGGGGGACACGGGGAGCTGTTTTTT. Protein product: CASRVQGGGHGELFF.

The rearrangement links TRBV18 to TRBJ2-1; TRBD2 aligns across 11 bases. V was clipped by 3 bases and J by 6 bases; unmatched bases: 16. The length of the CDR3 is 19 residues. Germline lookup yields CDR1 KGHSH and CDR2 LQKENI. The CDR3 sequence: CASSPPLGVAGGPINEQFF. DNA of the CDR3: TGTGCCAGCTCACCCCCCCTGGGAGTAGCGGGGGGGCCGATCAATGAGCAGTTCTTC.

This clone has only one observation. The chain employs TRBV5-1 and TRBJ2-2; 10 nucleotides match TRBD2. Germline CDR1 is SGHRS and CDR2 is YFSETQ. This CDR3 is built from 15 residues. Germline trimming cut 8 bases from V and 5 bases from J; bases unmatched to any gene: 9. This chain's CDR3 is CASYTLAGATGELFF. The CDR3 DNA sequence: TGCGCCAGTTATACTCTAGCGGGAGCGACCGGGGAGCTGTTTTTT. The full variable domain, with the rest looked up from reference TRBV5-1 and TRBJ2-2, is KAGVTQTPRYLIKTRGQQVTLSCSPISGHRSVSWYQQTPGQGLQFLFEYFSETQRNKGNFPGRFSGRQFSNSRSEMNVSTLELGDSALYLCASYTLAGATGELFFGEGSRLTVL.

The rearrangement joins TRBV7-9 to TRBJ2-3; D could derive from TRBD1 or TRBD2 (5 bases each). V lost 11 bases and J lost 4, with 13 bases in between. Germline CDR1 SEHNR, CDR2 FQNEAQ (reference sequence). The CDR3 consists of 12 residues. CDR3 in amino acids: CAGRGSADTQYF. The CDR3 bases are TGTGCCGGACGGGGCTCGGCAGATACGCAGTATTTT. Combining the CDR3 with reference TRBV7-9 and TRBJ2-3 gives the whole variable domain DTGVSQNPRHKITKRGQNVTFRCDPISEHNRLYWYRQTLGQGPEFLTYFQNEAQLEKSRLLSDRFSAERPKGSFSTLEIQRTEQGDSAMYLCAGRGSADTQYFGPGTRLTVL.

V usage is TRBV28 and J usage is TRBJ2-7; 8 nucleotides agree with TRBD1. CDR3 size: 14 residues. Germline V lookup: CDR1 MDHEN, CDR2 SYDVKM. The junction had 5 bases not matched to a gene; V was cut back by 1 base and J by 6 bases. The CDR3 bases are TGTGCCAGCAGTTTATCTCAGGGGGCTAGCGAGCAGTACTTC. Its protein product is CASSLSQGASEQYF.

This clone was counted between two and nine times. The chain uses TRBV4-1 and TRBJ1-2, with no clear D. CDR1 and CDR2 from the germline V gene are MGHRA and YSYEKL. The CDR3 totals 20 residues. The V gene lost 1 base and the J gene lost 1 base, with 25 bases spanning the gap. The chain's CDR3 is CASSQVTGSLWAGRNYGYTF. CDR3 bases: TGCGCCAGCAGCCAAGTTACGGGGTCTTTGTGGGCAGGCCGTAACTATGGCTACACCTTC.

This clone showed up just a few times. This sequence joins TRBV7-9 and TRBJ2-4, with D tentatively TRBD2 (6 bases). CDR1 is SEHNR and CDR2 is FQNEAQ in the germline V gene (reference sequence). The CDR3 is 14 residues long. Trimming removed 3 bases from V and 7 bases from J, with 13 bases in between. CDR3 nucleotide sequence: TGTGCCAGCAGCTTTGTCCCTGGGGGGAACATTCAGTACTTC. Translation: CASSFVPGGNIQYF.

The gene calls are TRBV2 and TRBJ1-2; maybe TRBD1 (6 bases). The CDR3 runs to 14 residues. CDR1 SNHLY and CDR2 FYNNEI come from the germline V gene. V lost 6 bases and J 6 bases, leaving 17 bases between the germline ends. DNA of the CDR3: TGTGCCAGCAGACCACCGGGGGCGGCGGATGGCTACACCTTC. Protein sequence: CASRPPGAADGYTF.

A remark on this clone: At one boundary the junction diverges from the germline segment, which might be a read error. The chain recombines TRBV11-2 with TRBJ2-7; perhaps TRBD1 as D (6 bases). Germline V gives CDR1 SGHAT, CDR2 FQNNGV. This CDR3 comprises 11 residues. CDR3 DNA: TGTGCCAGCAGCATAGACAGGCCTCAAATATTC. It codes for CASSIDRPQIF.

CDR3 amino acids: CASSQDVTTVYSYEQYF. CDR3 bases: TGCGCCAGCAGCCAAGATGTGACCACGGTTTACTCCTACGAGCAGTACTTC. J is TRBJ2-7 and V is TRBV4-3; D uncertain. Germline V gene lookup returns CDR1 LGHNA and CDR2 YSLEER. The CDR3 is made up of 17 amino acids. V was pared by 0 bases and J by 0 bases, with 15 bases between.

CDR3 sequence (DNA): TGTGCCAGCAGTGATCACAGGGGTGGTCAGCCCCAGCATTTT. Its protein product is CASSDHRGGQPQHF. This chain connects TRBV2 to TRBJ1-5; 7 bases agree with TRBD1. Germline loops: CDR1 SNHLY, CDR2 FYNNEI. V was clipped by 3 bases and J by 6 bases; unmatched bases: 5. The length of the CDR3 is 14 residues. Using reference TRBV2 and TRBJ1-5 for the parts outside the CDR3, the full variable domain is EPEVTQTPSHQVTQMGQEVILRCVPISNHLYFYWYRQILGQKVEFLVSFYNNEISEKSEIFDDQFSVERPDGSNFTLKIRSTKLEDSAMYFCASSDHRGGQPQHFGDGTRLSIL.